The present entry profiles one T cell receptor beta chain with its context. A junction boundary mismatches the germline segment, possibly from a read error. These data come from a study of shared clonotypes between healthy human individuals. Using immunoSEQ multiplex PCR, the repertoire was profiled, and TCRdb retains in-frame clones only, with some absent. The data contain approximately 460,000 clones, 70% to 80% of them singletons. This CDR3 is built from 13 residues. Germline CDR1 MDHEN, CDR2 SYDVKM. Sequenced material: PBMCs. This chain links TRBV28 with TRBJ1-2; perhaps TRBD1 as D (5 bases). The receptor comes from a woman between 40 and 50 years old in good health. Some clones in this sample may be carry-over from other donors' samples. The CDR3 nucleotides are TGTGCCAGCGGTTTCAGGGCTGGGCTTGGCTACACCTTC. It specifies CASGFRAGLGYTF.